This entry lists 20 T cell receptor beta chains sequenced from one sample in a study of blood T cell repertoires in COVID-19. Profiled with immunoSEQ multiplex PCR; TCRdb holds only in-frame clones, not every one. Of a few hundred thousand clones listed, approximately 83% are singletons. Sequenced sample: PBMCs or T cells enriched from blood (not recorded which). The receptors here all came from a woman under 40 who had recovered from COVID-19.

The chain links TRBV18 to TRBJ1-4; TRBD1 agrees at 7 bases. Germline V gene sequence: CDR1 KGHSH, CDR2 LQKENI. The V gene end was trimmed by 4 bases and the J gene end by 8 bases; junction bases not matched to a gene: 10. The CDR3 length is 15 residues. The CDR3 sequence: CASSLLNRGQEKLFF. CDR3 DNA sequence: TGTGCCAGCTCACTACTCAACAGGGGTCAGGAAAAACTGTTTTTT.

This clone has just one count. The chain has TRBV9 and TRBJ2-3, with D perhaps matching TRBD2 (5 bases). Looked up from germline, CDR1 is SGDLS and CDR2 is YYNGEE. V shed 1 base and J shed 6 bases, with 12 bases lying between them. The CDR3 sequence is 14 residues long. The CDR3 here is CASSVRAPGDTQYF. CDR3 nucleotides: TGTGCCAGCAGCGTAAGGGCCCCGGGGGATACGCAGTATTTT.

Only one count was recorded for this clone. In nucleotides, the CDR3 is TGTGCCAGCAGTGGGGACAGGAAAACCTATAATTCACCCCTCCACTTT. Protein sequence: CASSGDRKTYNSPLHF. The chain combines TRBV2 with TRBJ1-6; 8 nucleotides agree with TRBD1. The CDR3 spans 16 residues. Germline CDR1 SNHLY, CDR2 FYNNEI. After removal of 4 bases from V and 2 bases from J, the junction contained 4 bases not matched to a gene.

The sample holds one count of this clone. CDR3 residues: CASSPLSPSGFKEETQYF. CDR3 nucleotide sequence: TGTGCCAGCAGCCCTCTCTCCCCTAGCGGGTTTAAAGAAGAGACCCAGTACTTC. This rearrangement joins TRBV11-2 to TRBJ2-5; 8 bases line up with TRBD2. Germline lookup yields CDR1 SGHAT and CDR2 FQNNGV. With 5 bases clipped from V and 3 bases from J, the junction kept 17 bases outside the gene matches. The CDR3 runs 18 residues.

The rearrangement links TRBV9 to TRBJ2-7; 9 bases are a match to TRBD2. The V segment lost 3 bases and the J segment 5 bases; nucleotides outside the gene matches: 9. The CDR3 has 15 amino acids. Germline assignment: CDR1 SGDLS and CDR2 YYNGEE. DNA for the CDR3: TGTGCCAGCAGCGCCGGGACTAGCTTATCCAACGAGCAGTACTTC. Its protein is CASSAGTSLSNEQYF.

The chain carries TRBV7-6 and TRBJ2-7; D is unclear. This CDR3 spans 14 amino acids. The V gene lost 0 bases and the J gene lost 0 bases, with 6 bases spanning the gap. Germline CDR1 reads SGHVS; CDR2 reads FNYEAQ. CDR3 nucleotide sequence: TGTGCCAGCAGCTTAGCGGTCAGCTCCTACGAGCAGTACTTC. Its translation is CASSLAVSSYEQYF.

CDR3 in DNA: TGTGCCAGCAGCTTGCGAACTGGGAGGACCCAGTACTTC. This translates into CASSLRTGRTQYF. This chain joins TRBV5-6 and TRBJ2-5; possibly TRBD2 for D (5 bases). Germline V CDR1 and CDR2: SGHDT, YYEEEE. Trimming pared 1 base from V and 7 bases from J, leaving 11 bases between. The CDR3 is made up of 13 amino acids. The variable domain in full, completed from reference TRBV5-6 and TRBJ2-5, reads DAGVTQSPTHLIKTRGQQVTLRCSPKSGHDTVSWYQQALGQGPQFIFQYYEEEERQRGNFPDRFSGHQFPNYSSELNVNALLLGDSALYLCASSLRTGRTQYFGPGTRLLVL.

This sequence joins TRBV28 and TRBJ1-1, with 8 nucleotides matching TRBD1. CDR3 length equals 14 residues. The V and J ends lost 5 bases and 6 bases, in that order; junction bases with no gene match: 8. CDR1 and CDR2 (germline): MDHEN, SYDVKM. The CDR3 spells CASSLGQGGSEAFF. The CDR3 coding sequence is TGTGCCAGCAGTCTCGGACAGGGCGGGTCTGAAGCTTTCTTT. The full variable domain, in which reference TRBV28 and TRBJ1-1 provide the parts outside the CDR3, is DVKVTQSSRYLVKRTGEKVFLECVQDMDHENMFWYRQDPGLGLRLIYFSYDVKMKEKGDIPEGYSVSREKKERFSLILESASTNQTSMYLCASSLGQGGSEAFFGQGTRLTVV.

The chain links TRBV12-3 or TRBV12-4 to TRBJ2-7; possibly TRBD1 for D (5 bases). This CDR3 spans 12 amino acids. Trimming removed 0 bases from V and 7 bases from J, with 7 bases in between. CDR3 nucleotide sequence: TGTGCCAGCAGTTTAGCAAAGGGGGAGCAGTACTTC. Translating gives CASSLAKGEQYF.

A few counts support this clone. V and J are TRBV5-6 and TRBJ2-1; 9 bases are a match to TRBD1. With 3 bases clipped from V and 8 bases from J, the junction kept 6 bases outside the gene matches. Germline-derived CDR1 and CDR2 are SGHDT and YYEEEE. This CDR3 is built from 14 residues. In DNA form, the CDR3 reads TGTGCCAGCAGCTATACAGGGGGCTTTTATGAGCAGTTCTTC. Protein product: CASSYTGGFYEQFF. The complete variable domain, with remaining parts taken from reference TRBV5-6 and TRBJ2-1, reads DAGVTQSPTHLIKTRGQQVTLRCSPKSGHDTVSWYQQALGQGPQFIFQYYEEEERQRGNFPDRFSGHQFPNYSSELNVNALLLGDSALYLCASSYTGGFYEQFFGPGTRLTVL.

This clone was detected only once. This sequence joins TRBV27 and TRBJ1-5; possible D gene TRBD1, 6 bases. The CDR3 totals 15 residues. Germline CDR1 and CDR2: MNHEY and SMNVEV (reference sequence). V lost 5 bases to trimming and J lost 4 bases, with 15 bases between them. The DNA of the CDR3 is TGTGCCAGCAGTCCTACAGGGTGGGGTAATCAGCCCCAGCATTTT. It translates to CASSPTGWGNQPQHF.

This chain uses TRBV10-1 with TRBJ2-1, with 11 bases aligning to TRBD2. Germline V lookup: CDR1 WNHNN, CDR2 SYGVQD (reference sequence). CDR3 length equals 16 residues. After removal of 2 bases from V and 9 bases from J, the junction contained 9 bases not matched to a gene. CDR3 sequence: CASSEMAGTSGSEQFF. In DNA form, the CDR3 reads TGCGCCAGCAGTGAGATGGCCGGGACTAGCGGATCTGAGCAGTTCTTC.

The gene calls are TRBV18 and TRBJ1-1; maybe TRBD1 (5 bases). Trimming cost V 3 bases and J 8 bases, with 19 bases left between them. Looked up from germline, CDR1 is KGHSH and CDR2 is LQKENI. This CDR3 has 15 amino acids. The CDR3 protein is CASSPQSTDLVEAFF. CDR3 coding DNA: TGTGCCAGCTCACCCCAATCGACAGATTTGGTCGAAGCTTTCTTT.

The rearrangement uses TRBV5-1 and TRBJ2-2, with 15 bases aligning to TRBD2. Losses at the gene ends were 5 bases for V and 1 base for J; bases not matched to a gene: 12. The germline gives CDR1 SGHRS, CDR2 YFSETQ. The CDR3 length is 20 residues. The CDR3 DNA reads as TGCGCCAGCAGAGTAAGAAGGGGACTAGCGGGAGGAATGAACACCGGGGAGCTGTTTTTT. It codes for CASRVRRGLAGGMNTGELFF.

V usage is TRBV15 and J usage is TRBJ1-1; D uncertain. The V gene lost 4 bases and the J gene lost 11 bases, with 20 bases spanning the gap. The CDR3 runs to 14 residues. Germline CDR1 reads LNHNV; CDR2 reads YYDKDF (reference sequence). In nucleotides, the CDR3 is TGTGCCACCAGCACCTCATACGAGCCAGGTAGGGCTTTCTTT. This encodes CATSTSYEPGRAFF.

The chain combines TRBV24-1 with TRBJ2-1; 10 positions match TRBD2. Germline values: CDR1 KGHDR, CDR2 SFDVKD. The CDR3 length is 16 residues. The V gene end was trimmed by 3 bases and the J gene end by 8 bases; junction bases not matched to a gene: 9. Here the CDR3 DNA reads TGTGCCACCAGTGATAGACCGGGACTAGCGCCCCATGAGCAGTTCTTC. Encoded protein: CATSDRPGLAPHEQFF.

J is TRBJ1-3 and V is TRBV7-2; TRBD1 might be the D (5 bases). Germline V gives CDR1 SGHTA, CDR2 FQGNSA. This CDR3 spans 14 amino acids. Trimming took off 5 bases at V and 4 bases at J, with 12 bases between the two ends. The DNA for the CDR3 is TGTGCCAGCAGCGGACACCCTCGGGGAAACACCATATATTTT. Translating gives CASSGHPRGNTIYF.

CDR3 in DNA: TGTGCCAGCAGCTTAGAGAGACAGGGGTTAGGTGAAGCTTTCTTT. It translates to CASSLERQGLGEAFF. This rearrangement joins TRBV11-2 to TRBJ1-1; 8 nucleotides match TRBD1. Losses at the gene ends were 0 bases for V and 7 bases for J; bases not matched to a gene: 7. CDR3 length equals 15 residues. Germline values: CDR1 SGHAT, CDR2 FQNNGV.

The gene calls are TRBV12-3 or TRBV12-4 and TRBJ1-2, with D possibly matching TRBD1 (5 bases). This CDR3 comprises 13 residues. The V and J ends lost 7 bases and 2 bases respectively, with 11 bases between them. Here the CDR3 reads CASNPGINYGYTF. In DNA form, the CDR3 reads TGTGCCAGCAATCCAGGGATAAACTATGGCTACACCTTC.

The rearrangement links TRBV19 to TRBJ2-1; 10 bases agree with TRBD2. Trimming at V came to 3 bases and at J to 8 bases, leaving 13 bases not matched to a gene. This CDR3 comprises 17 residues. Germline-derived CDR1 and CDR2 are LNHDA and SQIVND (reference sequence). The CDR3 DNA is TGTGCCAGTAGTATTCTGTCTAGCGGGAGTATTAGGGATGAGCAGTTCTTC. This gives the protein CASSILSSGSIRDEQFF.